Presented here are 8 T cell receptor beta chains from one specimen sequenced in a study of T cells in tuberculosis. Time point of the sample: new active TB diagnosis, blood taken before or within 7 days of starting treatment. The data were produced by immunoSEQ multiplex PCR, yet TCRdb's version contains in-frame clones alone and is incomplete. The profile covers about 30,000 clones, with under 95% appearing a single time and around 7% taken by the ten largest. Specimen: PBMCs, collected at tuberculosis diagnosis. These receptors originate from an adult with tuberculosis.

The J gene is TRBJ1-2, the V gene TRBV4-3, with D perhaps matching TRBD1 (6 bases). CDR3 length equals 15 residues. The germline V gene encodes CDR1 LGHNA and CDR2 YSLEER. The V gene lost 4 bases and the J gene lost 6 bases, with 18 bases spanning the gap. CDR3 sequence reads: CASSLQTGPRNGYTF. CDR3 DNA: TGCGCCAGCAGCCTACAGACAGGCCCTAGAAATGGCTACACCTTC.

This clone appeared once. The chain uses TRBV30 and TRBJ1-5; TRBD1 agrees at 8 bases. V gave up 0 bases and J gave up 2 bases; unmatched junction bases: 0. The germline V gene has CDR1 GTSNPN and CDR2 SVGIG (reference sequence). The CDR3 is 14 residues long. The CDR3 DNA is TGTGCCTGGAGTGTGACAGGGGGCAATCAGCCCCAGCATTTT. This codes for CAWSVTGGNQPQHF.

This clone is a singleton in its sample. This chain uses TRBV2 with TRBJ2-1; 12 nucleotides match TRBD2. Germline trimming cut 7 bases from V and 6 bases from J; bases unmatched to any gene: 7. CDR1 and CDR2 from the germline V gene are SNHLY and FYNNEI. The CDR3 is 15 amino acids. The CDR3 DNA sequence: TGTGCCAGCAAAAGGACTAGCGGGAATGGCAATGAGCAGTTCTTC. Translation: CASKRTSGNGNEQFF.

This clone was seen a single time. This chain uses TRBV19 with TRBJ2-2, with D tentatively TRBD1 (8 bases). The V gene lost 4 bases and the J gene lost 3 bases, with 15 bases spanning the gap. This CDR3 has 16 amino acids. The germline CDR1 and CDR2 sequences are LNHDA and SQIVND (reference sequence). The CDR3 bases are TGTGCCAGTAGTAGGGGAGGGACAGGCCACACCGGGGAGCTGTTTTTT. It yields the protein CASSRGGTGHTGELFF. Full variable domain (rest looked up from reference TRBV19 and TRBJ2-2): DGGITQSPKYLFRKEGQNVTLSCEQNLNHDAMYWYRQDPGQGLRLIYYSQIVNDFQKGDIAEGYSVSREKKESFPLTVTSAQKNPTAFYLCASSRGGTGHTGELFFGEGSRLTVL.

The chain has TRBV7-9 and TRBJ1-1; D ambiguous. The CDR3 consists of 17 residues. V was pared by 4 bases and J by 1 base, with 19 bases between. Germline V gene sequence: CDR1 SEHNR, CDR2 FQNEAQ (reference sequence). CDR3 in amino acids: CASSSRSGGKSNTEAFF. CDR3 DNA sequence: TGTGCCAGCAGCTCCAGAAGTGGAGGGAAATCGAACACTGAAGCTTTCTTT.

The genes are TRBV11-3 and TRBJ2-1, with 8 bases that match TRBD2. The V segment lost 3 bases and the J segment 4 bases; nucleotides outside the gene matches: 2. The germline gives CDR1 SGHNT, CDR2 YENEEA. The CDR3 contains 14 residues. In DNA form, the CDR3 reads TGTGCCAGCAGCTTTACGGGAGGGTACAATGAGCAGTTCTTC. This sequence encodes CASSFTGGYNEQFF.

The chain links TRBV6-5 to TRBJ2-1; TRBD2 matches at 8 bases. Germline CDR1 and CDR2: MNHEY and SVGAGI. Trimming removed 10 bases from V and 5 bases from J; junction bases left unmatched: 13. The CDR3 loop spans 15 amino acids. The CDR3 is CATGGYLASDNEQFF. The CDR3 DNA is TGTGCCACGGGGGGGTACCTAGCGAGTGACAATGAGCAGTTCTTC.

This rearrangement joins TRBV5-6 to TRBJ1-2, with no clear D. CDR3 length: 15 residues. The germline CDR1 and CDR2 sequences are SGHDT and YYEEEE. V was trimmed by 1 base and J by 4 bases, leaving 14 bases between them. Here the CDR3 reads CASSLYPPEGYGYTF. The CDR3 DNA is TGTGCCAGCAGCTTGTATCCCCCGGAGGGCTATGGCTACACCTTC.